The clone carrying this TCR beta chain was recorded many times. This CDR3 contains 10 residues. Deletions cut 1 base from V and 6 bases from J, with 4 bases between. Germline CDR1 GTSNPN, CDR2 SVGIG (reference sequence). This sample stems from a study of T cells in Graves' hyperthyroidism and ophthalmopathy. The CDR3 regions of TCR beta were amplified from RNA transcripts. TCR CDR3 underwent first-round RT-PCR with the HTBI primer set. TCRdb passed the multiplex PCR reads through MiXCR, listing each CDR3 protein once. Counted here are 350,000 or so distinct CDR3 sequences, less than 20% occurring once; the ten biggest clones make up around a sixth.

V gene TRBV30 combines with J gene TRBJ2-7; D is unresolved. This receptor was taken from a woman aged 35 to 49 with Graves' ophthalmopathy. Sequencing was carried out using blood. The CDR3 DNA reads TGTGCCTGGAGTGGTAGCGAGCAGTACTTC. Translated, it gives CAWSGSEQYF.